Below, 13 T cell receptor beta chains from the same sample are listed, as sequenced in a study of CD8+CD57+ T cells in acquired aplastic anemia. Flow cytometry had shown expanded CD8+CD57+ cells in the patients chosen for sequencing. CDR3 and TCR beta VDJ profiling relied on genomic DNA as the template. TCRdb recomputed calls from the reads with MiXCR, one row per CDR3 protein. The sample contains some 160,000 distinct CDR3 sequences, less than 60% of which appear only once. The specimen sequenced was sorted CD4+, CD8+, or CD8+CD57+ T cells (not recorded which) from PBMCs. The receptors shown here come from a human donor with aplastic anemia.

This clonotype was picked up many times. The chain links TRBV20-1 to TRBJ1-1, with D unclear. The CDR3 contains 11 residues. Germline CDR1 DFQATT, CDR2 SNEGSKA (reference sequence). The V end was cut by 5 bases, the J end by 11 bases, with 15 bases between. CDR3 amino acids: CSALGAVGAFF. The DNA of the CDR3 is TGCAGTGCTCTCGGAGCCGTTGGGGCTTTCTTT.

V usage is TRBV19 and J usage is TRBJ2-7; no definite D call. The germline V gene encodes CDR1 LNHDA and CDR2 SQIVND (reference sequence). Trimming took 7 bases from V and 1 from J, leaving 11 bases between them. There are 13 residues in the CDR3. The CDR3 nucleotides read TGTGCCAGTAAACTGGCAGGATCCTACGAGCAGTACTTC. Translation: CASKLAGSYEQYF.

The chain links TRBV7-9 to TRBJ2-7; 7 bases match TRBD2. Germline V gene data show CDR1 as SEHNR and CDR2 as FQNEAQ (reference sequence). V trimming: 6 bases; J trimming: 0 bases; junction bases outside the gene matches: 8. The CDR3 length is 15 residues. The CDR3: CASRGEGMSSYEQYF. In DNA form, the CDR3 reads TGTGCCAGCAGGGGGGAGGGGATGAGCTCCTACGAGCAGTACTTC. Based on the CDR3 plus reference TRBV7-9 and TRBJ2-7, the full variable domain is DTGVSQNPRHKITKRGQNVTFRCDPISEHNRLYWYRQTLGQGPEFLTYFQNEAQLEKSRLLSDRFSAERPKGSFSTLEIQRTEQGDSAMYLCASRGEGMSSYEQYFGPGTRLTVT.

This clonotype has a single count. The chain is built from TRBV2 and TRBJ1-5; D not certain. The CDR3 covers 13 residues. Germline V lookup: CDR1 SNHLY, CDR2 FYNNEI. The V end lost 5 bases, the J end lost 2 bases, and 7 bases lay between the germline ends. CDR3 nucleotides: TGTGCCAGCAGTAACGATGGCAATCAGCCCCAGCATTTT. Translating gives CASSNDGNQPQHF. Full variable domain (missing parts from reference TRBV2 and TRBJ1-5): EPEVTQTPSHQVTQMGQEVILRCVPISNHLYFYWYRQILGQKVEFLVSFYNNEISEKSEIFDDQFSVERPDGSNFTLKIRSTKLEDSAMYFCASSNDGNQPQHFGDGTRLSIL.

This clonotype was detected ten times or more. The junction shows a germline mismatch at one end, possibly a read error. As DNA, the CDR3 is TGTGCCAGCAGTTTAGCCGGACGGATTGACTTC. Amino acids: CASSLAGRIDF. This chain links TRBV28 with TRBJ1-2, with no clear D. The germline CDR1 and CDR2 sequences are MDHEN and SYDVKM. This CDR3 is 11 amino acids long.

The V gene is TRBV15, the J gene TRBJ2-1; 7 bases are shared with TRBD1. Matching the DNA end better, TRBJ2-7 makes the J call doubtful. Germline CDR1 and CDR2: LNHNV and YYDKDF (reference sequence). This CDR3 has 15 amino acids. Written as DNA, the CDR3 is TGTGCCACCAGCAGTAGGGGGCTAAGGTACAATGAGCAGTACGTC. It translates to CATSSRGLRYNEQYV.

This clonotype has a handful of counts. A much larger clone differs by one base, so this may be a read error. The chain has TRBV7-2 and TRBJ1-2, with TRBD1 as a possible D gene (5 bases). Germline V gives CDR1 SGHTA, CDR2 FQGNSA. Deletions cut 8 bases from V and 4 bases from J, with 17 bases between. The CDR3 length is 14 residues. CDR3 sequence: CASGPRDRRYGYTF. In DNA form, the CDR3 reads TGTGCCAGCGGCCCAAGGGACCGCCGCTATGGCTACACCTTC.

The V and J genes are TRBV14 and TRBJ1-2; 7 positions match TRBD1. V was pared by 4 bases and J by 7 bases, with 15 bases of the junction left unmatched. Germline loops: CDR1 SGHDN, CDR2 FVKESK. The CDR3 spans 16 residues. The CDR3, as DNA: TGTGCCAGCAGCCCACAGGGGCAATGGGGCTTGTGTGGCTACACCTTC. Its protein product is CASSPQGQWGLCGYTF.

Of note for this clonotype: The junction departs from germline at one end; a sequencing error may be responsible. The chain uses TRBV27 and TRBJ2-7, with D hard to call. The CDR3 loop spans 14 amino acids. CDR1 and CDR2 from the germline V gene are MNHEY and SMNVEV (reference sequence). Here the CDR3 DNA reads TGTGCCAGCAGTTCCGACGGGTCCGAGTACGAACAGTACTTC. This translates into CASSSDGSEYEQYF.

This clonotype was recorded many times. This sequence joins TRBV29-1 and TRBJ2-2; 8 nucleotides align to TRBD1. This CDR3 region has 13 residues. CDR1 is SQVTM, CDR2 ANQGSEA, per germline. The V and J ends lost 3 bases and 5 bases, in that order; junction bases with no gene match: 2. Here the CDR3 DNA reads TGCAGCGTTGACAGGGGGCATACCGGGGAGCTGTTTTTT. Translated, it gives CSVDRGHTGELFF.

This clonotype was seen ten or more times. V is TRBV19 and J is TRBJ2-5; TRBD1 matches 9 bases. The V and J ends lost 4 bases and 7 bases, in that order; junction bases with no gene match: 7. The CDR3 runs 14 residues. Germline assignment: CDR1 LNHDA and CDR2 SQIVND (reference sequence). The DNA of the CDR3 is TGTGCCAGTAGTAAGGTGGGACAGGGAGCGACCCAGTACTTC. Its translation: CASSKVGQGATQYF.

This clonotype was observed many times. The chain recombines TRBV7-9 with TRBJ2-6; 12 bases match TRBD1. The CDR3 runs to 19 residues. Looked up from germline, CDR1 is SEHNR and CDR2 is FQNEAQ (reference sequence). V shed 5 bases, J shed 4 bases, and the junction held 12 bases outside the gene matches. The CDR3 spells CASSPLGGQGARGANVLTF. In nucleotides, the CDR3 is TGTGCCAGCAGCCCCCTCGGGGGACAGGGGGCTAGAGGGGCCAACGTCCTGACTTTC. The whole variable domain, filled in from reference TRBV7-9 and TRBJ2-6, reads DTGVSQNPRHKITKRGQNVTFRCDPISEHNRLYWYRQTLGQGPEFLTYFQNEAQLEKSRLLSDRFSAERPKGSFSTLEIQRTEQGDSAMYLCASSPLGGQGARGANVLTFGAGSRLTVL.

The chain combines TRBV10-3 with TRBJ2-3; 16 bases match TRBD2. CDR3 size: 18 residues. With V trimmed by 10 bases and J by 0 bases, 10 bases remained unmatched. CDR1 is ENHRY, CDR2 SYGVKD, per germline. CDR3 DNA sequence: TGTGCCACTACTCCGGGACTAGCGGGAGGGAAGAGCACAGATACGCAGTATTTT. Encoded protein: CATTPGLAGGKSTDTQYF.